The clone carrying this T cell receptor (beta chain) was seen a few times. Samples from alopecia areata patients were lesional scalp punch biopsies and peripheral blood. The CDR3 has 13 amino acids. Germline assignment: CDR1 SNHLY and CDR2 FYNNEI. After removal of 7 bases from V and 8 bases from J, the junction contained 8 bases not matched to a gene. The data were taken from a study of CD8+ T cells in alopecia areata. Overall study: Patients received oral tofacitinib, 5 to 10 mg twice daily, for moderate-to-severe alopecia areata.

Sequencing relied on a cDNA template that was reverse transcribed from extracted RNA. Measured with immunoSEQ multiplex PCR; TCRdb has only the in-frame clones, and not every one. There are 150,000 to 160,000 clones in the sample; 45% to 55% occur only once, and roughly 21% lies in the top ten. The sample consisted of CD8+ T cells sorted from blood, taken at week 0. This sequence was found in a human donor with alopecia areata. The rearrangement joins TRBV2 to TRBJ2-1; 7 bases align to TRBD1. The CDR3 DNA sequence: TGTGCCAGCACCCGGCGACAGGGCCATGAGCAGTTCTTC. This encodes CASTRRQGHEQFF.